This TCR beta chain was captured by sequencing in a study of patients and donors after allogeneic stem cell transplantation (dated by TCRdb to 2020 to 2022). The CDR3 runs 14 amino acids, cysteine and phenylalanine included. Here the CDR3 DNA is all that survives: 42 bases in frame from base 1. Germline trimming amounts to 8 bases on V and 3 bases on J, with 7 as the count of junction bases outside the gene matches. CDR1 and CDR2 are drawn from the germline V gene: KGHSH, LQKENI. Regarding this clonotype: There is no known antigen for this receptor. The record has no base qualities; no much larger clone is one base away.

The library came from RT-PCR. Sequenced using a NextSeq 550. Using fastp trimming at Q25 and MiXCR clonotype assembly, TCRdb reanalyzed the public sequencing data and kept in-frame beta chains. One record per CDR3 amino acid sequence lists the most common genes and DNA. The sample yields about a million distinct CDR3 sequences; around 17% were counted once. The ten largest clones represent 5% to 6.5% of the sample. The rearranged chain carries TRBV18 and TRBJ2-7, with 10 junctional bases fitting TRBD2. Sequences were obtained from blood, either unsorted or a sorted T cell fraction (not recorded which). The origin of this receptor is a human donor who was either an allogeneic HSCT recipient or a stem cell or donor lymphocyte infusion donor (not recorded which). It is not recorded whose cells these are; they may come from a transplant donor. The bases read TGTGCCAGCACCCAGCGGGAGGGTAACTACGAGCAGTACTTC. Its protein is CASTQREGNYEQYF.